These 13 T cell receptor beta chains were all obtained from the same sample, sequenced in a study of resident and recirculating memory T cells in vitiligo. Sequenced by immunoSEQ multiplex PCR; TCRdb stores in-frame clones only, minus some. The sample yields more than 70,000 clones, 92% seen once. Sequenced input: blood. The receptors were gathered from a male donor with vitiligo.

V gene TRBV18 combines with J gene TRBJ2-3, with 9 bases fitting TRBD1. V lost 3 bases and J lost 1; bases outside the gene matches: 5. The length of the CDR3 is 16 residues. Germline V CDR1 and CDR2: KGHSH, LQKENI. This CDR3 reads CASSPSGQGGTDTQYF. The CDR3 DNA is TGTGCCAGCTCACCCTCGGGACAGGGAGGCACAGATACGCAGTATTTT. The full variable domain, with the rest looked up from reference TRBV18 and TRBJ2-3, is NAGVMQNPRHLVRRRGQEARLRCSPMKGHSHVYWYRQLPEEGLKFMVYLQKENIIDESGMPKERFSAEFPKEGPSILRIQQVVRGDSAAYFCASSPSGQGGTDTQYFGPGTRLTVL.

The V and J genes are TRBV5-4 and TRBJ2-7; 8 bases are shared with TRBD2. V dropped 4 bases and J dropped 4; count of bases not matched to a gene: 7. This CDR3 has 14 amino acids. Germline V gene lookup returns CDR1 SGHNT and CDR2 YYREEE (reference sequence). The CDR3 DNA follows: TGTGCCAGCAGCGAGGGGACTAGGAATTACGAGCAGTACTTC. It yields the protein CASSEGTRNYEQYF.

The rearrangement joins TRBV11-1 to TRBJ2-1; 8 positions match TRBD1. V was clipped by 5 bases and J by 10 bases; unmatched bases: 10. The CDR3 consists of 14 residues. Germline-derived CDR1 and CDR2 are SGHAT and FQDESV (reference sequence). CDR3 nucleotides: TGTGCCAGCAGCCCCGGACAGGGATATATCGAGCAGTTCTTC. Its translation: CASSPGQGYIEQFF.

The count of this clone is one. V usage is TRBV14 and J usage is TRBJ2-7; D might be TRBD1 (5 bases). The V gene lost 6 bases and the J gene lost 5 bases, with 17 bases spanning the gap. The germline V gene encodes CDR1 SGHDN and CDR2 FVKESK. This CDR3 has 14 residues. CDR3 amino acids: CASRAWGVGNEQYF. The CDR3 region has the DNA TGTGCCAGCAGAGCTTGGGGCGTTGGTAACGAGCAGTACTTC.

A few counts support this clone. The chain carries TRBV9 and TRBJ1-3; 8 bases agree with TRBD1. Unmatched junction bases numbered 11, after V lost 1 base and J lost 2 bases. CDR3 length equals 18 residues. Per the germline V gene, CDR1 is SGDLS and CDR2 is YYNGEE. Written as DNA, the CDR3 is TGTGCCAGCAGCGTACTCGGGGGGACAGGAGGTCCTGGAAACACCATATATTTT. It translates to CASSVLGGTGGPGNTIYF. Full variable domain (missing parts from reference TRBV9 and TRBJ1-3): DSGVTQTPKHLITATGQRVTLRCSPRSGDLSVYWYQQSLDQGLQFLIQYYNGEERAKGNILERFSAQQFPDLHSELNLSSLELGDSALYFCASSVLGGTGGPGNTIYFGEGSWLTVV.

The CDR3 loop reads CASSGQGDYEQYF. CDR3 DNA: TGTGCCAGCAGTGGGCAGGGGGATTACGAGCAGTACTTC. The gene calls are TRBV6-1 and TRBJ2-7, with TRBD1 matching over 7 bases. The CDR3 sequence is 13 residues long. The germline V gene encodes CDR1 MNHNS and CDR2 SASEGT. V dropped 4 bases and J dropped 4; count of bases not matched to a gene: 4.

The CDR3 is CASSLSWTSGSSYNEQFF. The CDR3 DNA is TGTGCCAGCAGTTTATCCTGGACTAGCGGGAGCTCCTACAATGAGCAGTTCTTC. This rearrangement joins TRBV28 to TRBJ2-1, with 13 bases fitting TRBD2. CDR1 and CDR2 (germline): MDHEN, SYDVKM. J gave up 0 bases and V 1 base, and 3 bases lay outside the gene matches. This CDR3 is built from 18 residues.

The V gene is TRBV30, the J gene TRBJ2-7, with 11 bases identical to TRBD2. The germline V gene has CDR1 GTSNPN and CDR2 SVGIG (reference sequence). The CDR3 is 13 amino acids. Trimming at V came to 7 bases and at J to 8 bases, leaving 10 bases not matched to a gene. The CDR3 DNA follows: TGTGCCTCGGGGGGACTAGCGGAGGTAAAGCAGTACTTC. The encoded protein is CASGGLAEVKQYF.

The chain links TRBV18 to TRBJ1-3, with D unresolved. Trimming shortened V by 3 bases and J by 4 bases, and 10 bases separated the two germline ends. CDR1 is KGHSH, CDR2 LQKENI, per germline. The CDR3 spans 14 residues. CDR3 in amino acids: CASSPNPPGNTIYF. The CDR3 coding sequence is TGTGCCAGCTCACCCAATCCCCCCGGAAACACCATATATTTT.

The rearrangement links TRBV4-1 to TRBJ1-5; TRBD1 aligns across 10 bases. The V gene's germline CDR1 is MGHRA and CDR2 YSYEKL. The CDR3 loop spans 21 amino acids. The V and J ends lost 0 bases and 2 bases, in that order; junction bases with no gene match: 16. CDR3 loop: CASSQEYLGTGVLFGNQPQHF. The CDR3 bases are TGCGCCAGCAGCCAAGAATACCTAGGGACAGGGGTATTATTCGGCAATCAGCCCCAGCATTTT.

The chain links TRBV2 to TRBJ2-7; TRBD2 aligns across 7 bases. With V trimmed by 6 bases and J by 4 bases, 6 bases remained unmatched. Germline lookup yields CDR1 SNHLY and CDR2 FYNNEI. This CDR3 is 13 amino acids long. Written as DNA, the CDR3 is TGTGCCAGCAGGCCGGGACTAAGGTACGAGCAGTACTTC. Its translation: CASRPGLRYEQYF.

This chain uses TRBV5-1 with TRBJ2-3, with TRBD2 as a possible D gene (6 bases). Germline lookup yields CDR1 SGHRS and CDR2 YFSETQ. The germline V and J ends were trimmed by 2 bases and 0 bases, with 16 bases remaining between them. The CDR3 length is 17 residues. CDR3 amino acids: CASSFPIFGGSTDTQYF. CDR3 DNA: TGCGCCAGCAGCTTCCCCATCTTTGGGGGGAGCACAGATACGCAGTATTTT.

The rearrangement links TRBV5-1 to TRBJ1-4, with D unclear. This CDR3 comprises 13 residues. V was trimmed by 3 bases and J by 8 bases, leaving 11 bases between them. Per germline, CDR1 SGHRS and CDR2 YFSETQ. The CDR3 coding sequence is TGCGCCAGCAGCTCTGGGCCTGGAGAAAAACTGTTTTTT. Translation gives CASSSGPGEKLFF.